Shown below are 22 T cell receptor beta chains from a single sample sequenced in a study of T-cell reconstitution after alpha-beta-depleted transplantation in children. Construction of the TCRbeta library involved unique molecular identifiers. TCRdb ran MiXCR on the PCR reads and lists one entry per CDR3 protein. The sample shows 250,000 to 300,000 distinct CDR3 sequences, roughly 9.5% of them seen only once. The starting material was PBMCs from the stem cell graft donor, obtained from the stem cell graft. The receptor source for this set is a human donor who donated a stem cell graft to a child with SCID.

This chain joins TRBV5-8 and TRBJ2-6; perhaps TRBD2 as D (5 bases). Germline CDR1 and CDR2: SGHTS and YDEGEE. CDR3 size: 17 residues. Trimming removed 4 bases from V and 1 base from J, with 15 bases in between. CDR3 in DNA: TGTGCCAGCAGCCATTACCCCGGGATATCTGGGGCCAACGTCCTGACTTTC. It yields the protein CASSHYPGISGANVLTF.

The chain couples TRBV25-1 to TRBJ2-3, with a tentative D call TRBD1 (6 bases). Germline CDR1 is MGHDK and CDR2 is SYGVNS. V shed 9 bases and J shed 4 bases, with 17 bases lying between them. This CDR3 comprises 14 residues. The CDR3 DNA reads as TGTGCCAGTACCTCCTCAGGGGATCCAGATACGCAGTATTTT. It is translated as CASTSSGDPDTQYF.

This clonotype was seen a single time. This may stem from a read error, because a much larger clone lies one nucleotide away. The DNA of the CDR3 is TGCGCCAGCATGTGGCCTAACGAGAACACCGGGGAGCTGTTTTTT. This codes for CASMWPNENTGELFF. This chain joins TRBV5-1 and TRBJ2-2; D is undetermined. The V end was cut by 6 bases, the J end by 1 base, with 13 bases between. This CDR3 has 15 residues. The germline V gene has CDR1 SGHRS and CDR2 YFSETQ. The variable domain in full, completed from reference TRBV5-1 and TRBJ2-2, reads KAGVTQTPRYLIKTRGQQVTLSCSPISGHRSVSWYQQTPGQGLQFLFEYFSETQRNKGNFPGRFSGRQFSNSRSEMNVSTLELGDSALYLCASMWPNENTGELFFGEGSRLTVL.

This clonotype came up a few times. The genes are TRBV12-3 or TRBV12-4 and TRBJ1-1; no clear D. The ends were cut back, 3 bases at V and 2 bases at J, with 7 bases in the middle. This CDR3 is built from 13 residues. As DNA, the CDR3 is TGTGCCAGCAGTTTTTTCGGAAACACTGAAGCTTTCTTT. Translating gives CASSFFGNTEAFF.

The genes are TRBV20-1 and TRBJ2-7; perhaps TRBD2 as D (6 bases). The CDR3 covers 14 residues. Looked up from germline, CDR1 is DFQATT and CDR2 is SNEGSKA (reference sequence). The DNA of the CDR3 is TGCAGCTCCCCCGCGGGACCAAACTCCTACGAGCAGTACTTC. Its translation is CSSPAGPNSYEQYF.

The rearrangement uses TRBV20-1 and TRBJ2-4; TRBD1 matches at 9 bases. The junction had 15 bases not matched to a gene; V was cut back by 6 bases and J by 6 bases. Per germline, CDR1 DFQATT and CDR2 SNEGSKA (reference sequence). The CDR3 has 16 amino acids. This chain's CDR3 is CSAAIGGQGGRNIQYF. In DNA form, the CDR3 reads TGCAGTGCCGCGATAGGGGGACAGGGTGGAAGAAACATTCAGTACTTC.

This clonotype was recorded a few times. This chain uses TRBV12-3 or TRBV12-4 with TRBJ2-7; D possibly matches TRBD1 or TRBD2 (5 bases each). CDR3 length: 15 amino acids. The V and J ends lost 4 bases and 2 bases respectively, with 15 bases between them. CDR3 in amino acids: CASSSGTTGTYEQYF. For the CDR3, the DNA is TGTGCCAGCAGTTCCGGGACGACTGGGACCTACGAGCAGTACTTC.

This clonotype was counted between two and nine times. The rearrangement links TRBV12-3 or TRBV12-4 to TRBJ1-6; D might be TRBD1 (6 bases). V gave up 1 base and J gave up 5 bases, with 9 bases separating them. The length of the CDR3 is 15 residues. CDR3 in amino acids: CASSLEDSNNSPLHF. The CDR3 nucleotides are TGTGCCAGCAGTTTAGAGGACAGCAATAATTCACCCCTCCACTTT.

Ten or more counts support this clonotype. The rearrangement links TRBV2 to TRBJ1-2; no reliable D call. Deletions cut 6 bases from V and 5 bases from J, with 10 bases between. CDR3 length: 12 residues. Germline CDR1 reads SNHLY; CDR2 reads FYNNEI. The CDR3 loop is CASRAGDYGYTF. The CDR3 DNA is TGTGCCAGCAGAGCTGGGGATTATGGCTACACCTTC.

The chain combines TRBV10-3 with TRBJ2-1, with 15 bases lining up with TRBD2. Trimming cost V 6 bases and J 8 bases; bases outside gene matches: 5. This CDR3 region has 15 residues. Germline V gene sequence: CDR1 ENHRY, CDR2 SYGVKD. CDR3 sequence (DNA): TGTGCCATCAGCGCCGGGACTAGCGGGGGGTATGAGCAGTTCTTC. Protein product: CAISAGTSGGYEQFF.

The rearrangement joins TRBV19 to TRBJ2-5; maybe TRBD2 (6 bases). The CDR3 spans 14 residues. Trimming stripped 5 bases from V and 3 bases from J, with 13 bases between. Germline-derived CDR1 and CDR2 are LNHDA and SQIVND (reference sequence). CDR3 region: CASSLPGDEETQYF. The CDR3 DNA reads TGTGCCAGTAGTCTTCCGGGGGACGAAGAGACCCAGTACTTC.

This clonotype has just a few counts. The chain has TRBV19 and TRBJ2-3; D could derive from TRBD1 or TRBD2 (5 bases each). The V end lost 3 bases, the J end lost 3 bases, and 7 bases lay between the germline ends. From germline, CDR1 is LNHDA and CDR2 SQIVND (reference sequence). This CDR3 has 13 residues. CDR3 sequence: CASSIGTTDTQYF. DNA for the CDR3: TGTGCCAGTAGTATCGGGACGACAGATACGCAGTATTTT.

This clonotype has just a few counts. J is TRBJ1-2 and V is TRBV2; 10 nucleotides agree with TRBD1. Germline CDR1 reads SNHLY; CDR2 reads FYNNEI. Germline trimming cut 4 bases from V and 3 bases from J; bases unmatched to any gene: 5. The CDR3 has 15 residues. The CDR3 sequence is CASSVGTGAHYGYTF. Here the CDR3 DNA reads TGTGCCAGCAGTGTCGGGACAGGGGCACACTATGGCTACACCTTC.

The rearrangement joins TRBV12-3 or TRBV12-4 to TRBJ2-2; perhaps D is TRBD1 or TRBD2 (5 bases each). V was cut by 10 bases and J by 4 bases, with 19 bases left in between. This CDR3 region has 15 residues. The CDR3 nucleotides read TGTGCCACCGTAAGGGGTTTTGGGGGCACCGGGGAGCTGTTTTTT. This codes for CATVRGFGGTGELFF.

V usage is TRBV9 and J usage is TRBJ1-2; D not resolved. Germline values: CDR1 SGDLS, CDR2 YYNGEE. Trimming left V 3 bases short and J 8 bases short, with 14 bases between. This CDR3 has 13 amino acids. The CDR3 here is CASSAWTDEGYTF. The DNA of the CDR3 is TGTGCCAGCAGCGCTTGGACGGATGAGGGCTACACCTTC.

In this sample, this clonotype turned up a few times. This chain links TRBV2 with TRBJ2-1; 11 positions match TRBD2. In germline, CDR1 is SNHLY, CDR2 FYNNEI. This CDR3 has 16 amino acids. The J segment lost 2 bases and the V segment lost 5 bases, leaving 5 bases of the junction unmatched. The CDR3 coding sequence is TGTGCCAGCAGTACCTCTAGCGGGGGGCCCTACAATGAGCAGTTCTTC. Amino acids: CASSTSSGGPYNEQFF.

The chain has TRBV29-1 and TRBJ2-7, with D hard to call. Per germline, CDR1 SQVTM and CDR2 ANQGSEA. This CDR3 contains 11 residues. Trimming removed 1 base at V and 2 bases at J, with 3 bases between. The CDR3 region has the DNA TGCAGCGTTGAAGTAACCTACGAGCAGTACTTC. As protein: CSVEVTYEQYF.

This clonotype was counted between two and nine times. The rearrangement joins TRBV6-1 to TRBJ2-5; D unclear. Germline assignment: CDR1 MNHNS and CDR2 SASEGT. V gave up 2 bases and J gave up 1 base, with 11 bases separating them. The CDR3 is 15 residues long. CDR3 sequence: CASSELGPAQETQYF. The CDR3 nucleotides read TGTGCCAGCAGTGAACTTGGGCCAGCCCAAGAGACCCAGTACTTC.

The rearrangement links TRBV5-1 to TRBJ2-7; D may be TRBD1 or TRBD2 (6 bases each). This CDR3 is 14 amino acids long. The germline V gene has CDR1 SGHRS and CDR2 YFSETQ. The V end lost 4 bases, the J end lost 3 bases, and 14 bases lay between the germline ends. The CDR3 loop is CASSIGGGFYEQYF. The CDR3, as DNA: TGCGCCAGCAGCATCGGGGGCGGCTTCTACGAGCAGTACTTC.

The chain uses TRBV9 and TRBJ1-2; D unclear. V was shortened by 4 bases and J by 4 bases, with 11 bases between the two germline ends. The germline gives CDR1 SGDLS, CDR2 YYNGEE. The CDR3 consists of 13 residues. The CDR3 is CASSPQGSYGYTF. CDR3 DNA: TGTGCCAGCAGCCCTCAAGGGTCCTATGGCTACACCTTC.

V is TRBV29-1 and J is TRBJ2-1; no clear D gene. The CDR3 covers 11 residues. Trimming cost V 5 bases and J 4 bases, with 6 bases left between them. CDR1 and CDR2 from the germline V gene are SQVTM and ANQGSEA. This CDR3 reads CSVRAYNEQFF. In nucleotides, the CDR3 is TGCAGCGTTAGGGCGTACAATGAGCAGTTCTTC.

The table lists this clonotype with many counts. The rearrangement joins TRBV5-1 to TRBJ2-2, with 7 positions matching TRBD2. In germline, CDR1 is SGHRS, CDR2 YFSETQ. The CDR3 is 15 amino acids. V trimming: 2 bases; J trimming: 5 bases; junction bases outside the gene matches: 6. The CDR3 nucleotides are TGCGCCAGCAGCTTTCGGAGGGAGGGAACCGGGGAGCTGTTTTTT. Its translation is CASSFRREGTGELFF. Full variable domain (remainder filled in from reference TRBV5-1 and TRBJ2-2): KAGVTQTPRYLIKTRGQQVTLSCSPISGHRSVSWYQQTPGQGLQFLFEYFSETQRNKGNFPGRFSGRQFSNSRSEMNVSTLELGDSALYLCASSFRREGTGELFFGEGSRLTVL.